This TCR beta chain derives from a study of blood T cell repertoires in COVID-19. Study-level background: Collection of acute and convalescent COVID-19 samples took place in the United States, Italy and Spain.

Enrollment of patients from Seattle took place during active infection, with longitudinal follow-up. Authors' processing steps: From reference gene primer amplification, estimates of nucleated cell counts were derived. Generated by immunoSEQ multiplex PCR, the TCRdb table keeps only in-frame clones and is missing some. V, J and clone size derive from that table, while D and trimming were established from the DNA sequence. This sample has 70,000 to 100,000 clones; about 90% occur once, and the top ten carry 2.5% to 3.5%. Sequenced: peripheral blood. The receptor comes from a man aged 45-65 years with COVID-19, enrolled during active disease.

The CDR3 sequence is CASSPTGALAEAFF. CDR3 nucleotides: TGCGCCAGCAGCCCCACAGGGGCCTTAGCTGAAGCTTTCTTT. The chain joins TRBV4-1 to TRBJ1-1, with TRBD1 identical over 7 bases. With 4 bases clipped from V and 6 bases from J, the junction kept 8 bases outside the gene matches. The CDR3 is 14 amino acids. From germline, CDR1 is MGHRA and CDR2 YSYEKL.